This TCR beta chain was recorded in a study of graft-versus-host responses after intestinal transplantation. Study results and caveats: Patients who carried graft-donor T cell macrochimerism also had high graft-versus-host to host-versus-graft clonal ratios in their allografts. Recipient marrow held GvH clones, some first seen in ileum or blood.

The CDR3 spans 13 residues. Germline V gives CDR1 SQVTM, CDR2 ANQGSEA. V lost 7 bases and J lost 2; bases outside the gene matches: 2. TCRdb's copy holds only in-frame clones and misses some; the assay was immunoSEQ multiplex PCR. The sample consists of 25,000 to 30,000 clones, around 94% of them appearing once. A word on this clone: The target antigen is unknown.

The chain recombines TRBV29-1 with TRBJ2-1, with 10 bases lining up with TRBD2. Here the sequenced sample was PBMCs, taken around 29 days after intestinal transplant. The sequence derives from a human patient who received an intestinal transplant, so some T cells may come from the graft donor. CDR3 sequence (DNA): TGCAGCGACAGCGGGGGGGCCTACAATGAGCAGTTCTTC. Translation gives CSDSGGAYNEQFF.